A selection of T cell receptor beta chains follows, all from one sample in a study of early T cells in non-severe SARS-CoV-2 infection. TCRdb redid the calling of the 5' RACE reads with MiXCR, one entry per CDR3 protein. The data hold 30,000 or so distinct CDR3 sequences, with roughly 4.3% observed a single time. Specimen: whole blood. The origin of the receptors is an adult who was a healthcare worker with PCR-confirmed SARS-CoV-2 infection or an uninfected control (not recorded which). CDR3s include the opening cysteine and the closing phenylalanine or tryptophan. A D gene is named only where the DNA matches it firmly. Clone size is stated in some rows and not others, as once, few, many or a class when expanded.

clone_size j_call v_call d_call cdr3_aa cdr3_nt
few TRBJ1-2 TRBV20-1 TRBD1 CSGKTTGTESDGYTF TGCAGTGGTAAAACTACCGGGACAGAATCAGATGGCTACACCTTC
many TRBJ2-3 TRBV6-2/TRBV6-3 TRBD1 CASRGGLAADTQYF TGTGCCAGCAGAGGGGGCTTAGCAGCAGATACGCAGTATTTT
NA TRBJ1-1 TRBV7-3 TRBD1 CASSPRDRGTEAFF TGTGCCAGCAGCCCAAGGGACAGGGGAACTGAAGCTTTCTTT
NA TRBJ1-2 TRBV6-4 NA CASSNGPYGYTF TGTGCCAGCAGTAACGGCCCTTATGGCTACACCTTC
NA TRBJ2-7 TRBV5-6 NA CASSLEYSYEQYF TGTGCCAGCAGCTTGGAGTACTCCTACGAGCAGTACTTC
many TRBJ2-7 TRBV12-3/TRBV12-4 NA CASRGTSYEQYF TGTGCCAGCAGAGGGACAAGCTACGAGCAGTACTTC
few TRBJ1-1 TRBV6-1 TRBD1 CASTRTGRKVTEAFF TGTGCCAGCACCAGGACAGGGAGGAAAGTCACTGAAGCTTTCTTT
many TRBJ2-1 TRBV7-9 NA CASSPRGTGVYNEQFF TGTGCCAGCAGCCCCCGCGGGACTGGAGTCTACAATGAGCAGTTCTTC
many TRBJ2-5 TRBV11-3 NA CASSLGWGLTGETQYF TGTGCCAGCAGCTTAGGGTGGGGCCTCACTGGGGAGACCCAGTACTTC
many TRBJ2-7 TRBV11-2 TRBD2 CASSWTPGLAGGYEQYF TGTGCCAGCAGCTGGACCCCAGGACTAGCGGGGGGGTACGAGCAGTACTTC
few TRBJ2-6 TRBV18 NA CASSPQFFGVSGANVLTF TGTGCCAGCTCACCACAGTTTTTTGGGGTCTCTGGGGCCAACGTCCTGACTTTC
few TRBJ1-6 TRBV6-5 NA CASRRVQNSPLHF TGTGCCAGCAGGCGGGTACAGAATTCACCCCTCCACTTT
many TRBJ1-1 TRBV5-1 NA CASSQDRGNTEAFF TGCGCCAGCAGCCAGGACCGAGGAAACACTGAAGCTTTCTTT
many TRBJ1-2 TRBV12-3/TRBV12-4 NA CASSLVGYGYTF TGTGCCAGCAGTTTAGTAGGCTATGGCTACACCTTC
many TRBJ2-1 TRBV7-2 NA CASTRTGGNPSNEQFF TGTGCCAGCACCCGAACTGGCGGGAACCCTTCTAATGAGCAGTTCTTC
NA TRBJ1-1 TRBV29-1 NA CSVVGTVKEAFF TGCAGCGTTGTCGGGACCGTGAAAGAAGCTTTCTTT
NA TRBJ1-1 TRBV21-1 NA CASSKERPGTAFF TGTGCCAGCAGCAAAGAACGTCCAGGGACGGCTTTCTTT
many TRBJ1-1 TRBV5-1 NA CASSLRGAVNTEAFF TGCGCCAGCAGCTTGAGAGGGGCCGTGAACACTGAAGCTTTCTTT
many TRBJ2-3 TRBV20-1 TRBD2 CSASRRERGADTQYF TGCAGTGCTTCACGCCGGGAGCGGGGGGCAGATACGCAGTATTTT
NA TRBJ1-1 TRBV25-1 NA CASSEPALNTEAFF TGTGCCAGCAGTGAGCCAGCGTTGAACACTGAAGCTTTCTTT
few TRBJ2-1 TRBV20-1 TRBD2 CSAFPLAGARHYNEQFF TGCAGTGCTTTTCCATTAGCGGGAGCAAGACATTACAATGAGCAGTTCTTC
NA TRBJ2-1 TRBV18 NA CASSPAPIVNEQFF TGTGCCAGCTCCCCGGCCCCTATCGTCAATGAGCAGTTCTTC
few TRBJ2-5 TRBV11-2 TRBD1 CASSAGTGGQETQYF TGTGCCAGCAGCGCCGGGACAGGGGGCCAAGAGACCCAGTACTTC